A selection of T cell receptor beta chains follows, all from one sample in a study. TCRdb used MiXCR to reprocess the 5' RACE reads, holding one entry per CDR3 protein. The sample holds about 64,000 distinct CDR3 sequences; under 25% are singletons and the top ten take 2.9%. The sample taken for sequencing was memory CD4+ T cells sorted from a lymph node. The receptors were gathered from a female donor with breast cancer. The CDR3 runs from the conserved cysteine through the conserved F or W. Clone size, where shown, is once, few, many, or a class for clones that have expanded.

CDR3	size	V	J
CASSLTALNTEAFF	-	TRBV5-5	TRBJ1-1
CAWGGQGGGYTF	few	TRBV28	TRBJ1-2
CASSPRDTTYNEQFF	many	TRBV5-1	TRBJ2-1
CASSLEASGGSSGANVLTF	-	TRBV7-6	TRBJ2-6
CASSQDAGGDQPQHF	-	TRBV4-2	TRBJ1-5
CATSDPRQGRGYTF	few	TRBV24-1	TRBJ1-2
CSAEGDSGRRDTDTQYF	few	TRBV20-1	TRBJ2-3
CASSQGFSTDTQYF	few	TRBV14	TRBJ2-3
CACSPAGLPDTQYF	few	TRBV12-3/TRBV12-4	TRBJ2-3
CASSAGTSNQPQYF	-	TRBV7-9	-
CSARVGTNTGKLFF	-	TRBV20-1	TRBJ2-2
CAIRGQGDTQYF	-	TRBV10-3	TRBJ2-3
CCAANGGSYNEQFF	-	TRBV29-1	TRBJ2-1
CASSPRDTGRLGYTF	-	TRBV27	TRBJ1-2
CASLLDRQNQPQHF	-	TRBV2	TRBJ1-5
CASSQATGGETQYF	many	TRBV4-3	TRBJ2-5
CASSLVGYRGIRSTEAFF	few	TRBV11-2	TRBJ1-1
CSGGRTGIEAFF	few	TRBV20-1	TRBJ1-1
CASTQTGGFLDTQYF	-	TRBV12-3/TRBV12-4	TRBJ2-3
CASSPREGPANYGYTF	-	TRBV7-8	TRBJ1-2
CASSSRSLYEQYF	many	TRBV5-6	TRBJ2-7
CASSPGQVHNEQFF	-	TRBV5-1	TRBJ2-1
CASSAPGQENEQYF	few	TRBV9	TRBJ2-7
CASSEQGSGQPQHF	many	TRBV6-1	TRBJ1-5
CSASPGQGASYEQYF	-	TRBV20-1	TRBJ2-7
CSARDGTSGGGSTDTQYF	few	TRBV20-1	TRBJ2-3
CAIGINNEQFF	-	TRBV10-3	TRBJ2-1
CASSPTGNAEAFF	-	TRBV5-1	TRBJ1-1